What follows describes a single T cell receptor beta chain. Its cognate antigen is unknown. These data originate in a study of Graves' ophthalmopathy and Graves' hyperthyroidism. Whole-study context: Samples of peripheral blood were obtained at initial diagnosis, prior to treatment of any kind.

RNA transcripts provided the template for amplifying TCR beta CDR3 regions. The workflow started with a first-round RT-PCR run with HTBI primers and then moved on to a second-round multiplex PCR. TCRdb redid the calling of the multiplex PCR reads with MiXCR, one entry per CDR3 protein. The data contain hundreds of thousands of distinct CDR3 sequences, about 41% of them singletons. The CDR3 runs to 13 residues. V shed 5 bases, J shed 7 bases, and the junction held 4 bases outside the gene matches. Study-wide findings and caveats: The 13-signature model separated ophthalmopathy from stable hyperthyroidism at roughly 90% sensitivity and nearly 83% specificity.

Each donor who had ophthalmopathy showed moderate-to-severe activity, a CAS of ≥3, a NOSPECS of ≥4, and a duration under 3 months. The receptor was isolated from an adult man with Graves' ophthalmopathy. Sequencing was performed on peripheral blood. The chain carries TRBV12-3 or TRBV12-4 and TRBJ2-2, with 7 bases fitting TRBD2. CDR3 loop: CASSRTGGGELFF. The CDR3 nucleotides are TGTGCCAGCAGTCGCACGGGGGGCGGGGAGCTGTTTTTT.